This T cell receptor beta chain was observed in a study of T-cell memory formation after mild COVID-19. Study as a whole: The two donors had largely donor-specific TCR clusters.

TCRdb analysed the 5' RACE reads with MiXCR anew, one entry per CDR3 protein. The table shows hundreds of thousands of distinct CDR3 sequences, with 15% to 20% occurring only once. Notes on this clonotype: The antigen remains undetermined.

This CDR3 comprises 12 residues. CDR1 SGHAT and CDR2 FQDESV come from the germline V gene (reference sequence). V was shortened by 11 bases and J by 6 bases, with 14 bases between the two germline ends. Study outcomes and limitations: Within pre-infection memory, some responding clones were found, suggesting cross-reactive memory joined.

Specimen: PBMCs or a T cell subset sorted from them (not recorded which). The clonotype comes from an adult woman who had mild COVID-19 (a few samples of this study predate the infection). Cell type and time point are not known. J is TRBJ2-1 and V is TRBV11-1; possibly TRBD2 for D (5 bases). CDR3 sequence (DNA): TGTGCCGTCGCGATCGGAGGCAATGAGCAGTTCTTC. Amino acids: CAVAIGGNEQFF.